Presented here are 20 T cell receptor beta chains from one specimen sequenced in a study of beta chain features in type 1 diabetes. Of the isolated RNA, all was reverse transcribed, and so the sequenced material was expressed TCRB transcripts. Sequencing was performed with immunoSEQ multiplex PCR; in TCRdb, only in-frame clones are kept and a portion is missing. There are 250,000 to 350,000 clones in the sample; 11% occur only once, and around 0.015% lies in the top ten. The sequenced sample was naive CD4+ T cells from blood. All receptors come from a woman aged 25 to 39 in good health.

This clone has more than one count but fewer than ten. The J gene is TRBJ1-1, the V gene TRBV7-9, with unresolved D. Germline V lookup: CDR1 SEHNR, CDR2 FQNEAQ (reference sequence). V was shortened by 1 base and J by 5 bases, with 11 bases between the two germline ends. This CDR3 region has 14 residues. CDR3 loop: CASSLVQTGTEAFF. DNA for the CDR3: TGTGCCAGCAGCTTAGTCCAAACTGGTACTGAAGCTTTCTTT.

The chain employs TRBV7-9 and TRBJ2-3; D is unresolved. CDR1 and CDR2 (germline): SEHNR, FQNEAQ (reference sequence). The CDR3 spans 11 residues. The ends were cut back, 5 bases at V and 4 bases at J, with 4 bases in the middle. The CDR3 sequence: CASSHSDTQYF. CDR3 bases: TGTGCCAGCAGCCATTCAGATACGCAGTATTTT.

This clone was recorded a few times. This chain uses TRBV18 with TRBJ2-1; 12 bases fit TRBD2. Unmatched junction bases numbered 3, after V lost 1 base and J lost 5 bases. The CDR3 length is 16 residues. Germline CDR1 reads KGHSH; CDR2 reads LQKENI. CDR3 in DNA: TGTGCCAGCTCACCACGACTAGCGGGAGATCACAATGAGCAGTTCTTC. Encoded protein: CASSPRLAGDHNEQFF. Variable domain in full (rest from reference TRBV18 and TRBJ2-1): NAGVMQNPRHLVRRRGQEARLRCSPMKGHSHVYWYRQLPEEGLKFMVYLQKENIIDESGMPKERFSAEFPKEGPSILRIQQVVRGDSAAYFCASSPRLAGDHNEQFFGPGTRLTVL.

This clone was counted between two and nine times. This chain connects TRBV15 to TRBJ2-1; 7 bases match TRBD2. V was pared by 1 base and J by 5 bases, with 8 bases of the junction left unmatched. CDR1 is LNHNV, CDR2 YYDKDF, per germline (reference sequence). This CDR3 region has 16 residues. CDR3 amino acids: CATSRVSGKVDNEQFF. The CDR3 bases are TGTGCCACCAGCAGAGTCAGCGGGAAGGTTGACAATGAGCAGTTCTTC.

J is TRBJ2-7 and V is TRBV5-4, with TRBD2 matching over 8 bases. Per germline, CDR1 SGHNT and CDR2 YYREEE (reference sequence). J was trimmed by 4 bases and V by 4 bases; bases with no gene match: 13. CDR3 length equals 16 residues. CDR3 bases: TGTGCCAGCAGCCCAAGTTTAGCGGGACCGCCGTACGAGCAGTACTTC. It codes for CASSPSLAGPPYEQYF. Full variable domain (remainder filled in from reference TRBV5-4 and TRBJ2-7): ETGVTQSPTHLIKTRGQQVTLRCSSQSGHNTVSWYQQALGQGPQFIFQYYREEENGRGNFPPRFSGLQFPNYSSELNVNALELDDSALYLCASSPSLAGPPYEQYFGPGTRLTVT.

This clone has just a few counts. V usage is TRBV19 and J usage is TRBJ1-1; possibly TRBD1 for D (5 bases). The CDR3 has 14 residues. Trimming pared 3 bases from V and 0 bases from J, leaving 8 bases between. Germline V lookup: CDR1 LNHDA, CDR2 SQIVND (reference sequence). The CDR3 nucleotides are TGTGCCAGTAGTATGACAGATTTGAACACTGAAGCTTTCTTT. This gives the protein CASSMTDLNTEAFF.

V is TRBV6-6 and J is TRBJ1-1, with D possibly TRBD1 on 6 matching bases. The CDR3 sequence is 14 residues long. With 6 bases removed from V and 2 bases from J, the gap between germline ends came to 13 bases. Per germline, CDR1 MNHNY and CDR2 SVGAGI (reference sequence). CDR3 nucleotide sequence: TGTGCCAGCAGGGGCAGGGGATTTAACACTGAAGCTTTCTTT. Residues: CASRGRGFNTEAFF.

In this sample, this clone turned up a few times. V is TRBV7-2 and J is TRBJ1-2; 9 positions match TRBD1. The trim removed 5 bases at V and 5 bases at J, leaving 3 bases unmatched. The CDR3 covers 13 residues. From germline, CDR1 is SGHTA and CDR2 FQGNSA. For the CDR3, the DNA is TGTGCCAGCAGCCGGGACAGGGAGTATGGCTACACCTTC. Translation gives CASSRDREYGYTF.

The chain recombines TRBV29-1 with TRBJ1-1; tentatively, D is TRBD1 (5 bases). The CDR3 is made up of 13 amino acids. Per germline, CDR1 SQVTM and CDR2 ANQGSEA. The V end lost 4 bases, the J end lost 5 bases, and 14 bases lay between the germline ends. Here the CDR3 reads CSVVRQGWTEAFF. The CDR3 DNA is TGCAGCGTTGTACGGCAGGGTTGGACTGAAGCTTTCTTT.

This clone was counted a few times. The chain couples TRBV7-2 to TRBJ2-3; 7 bases are shared with TRBD1. J gave up 3 bases and V 3 bases, and 6 bases lay outside the gene matches. The CDR3 is 15 residues long. The germline gives CDR1 SGHTA, CDR2 FQGNSA. CDR3 region: CASSLRGGATDTQYF. The CDR3 nucleotides read TGTGCCAGCAGCTTGCGAGGGGGCGCGACAGATACGCAGTATTTT.

This chain uses TRBV19 with TRBJ1-2, with D tentatively TRBD1 (5 bases). Trimming cost V 6 bases and J 8 bases, with 22 bases left between them. CDR1 LNHDA and CDR2 SQIVND come from the germline V gene (reference sequence). The CDR3 covers 15 residues. CDR3 loop: CASSRTVDTTRGYTF. The CDR3 DNA reads as TGTGCCAGTAGCAGGACCGTGGACACAACCCGAGGCTACACCTTC.

This clone was detected a few times. CDR3 nucleotides: TGTGCCAGCTCTCCCGGGACTAGCGGGGAGACCCAGTACTTC. Protein: CASSPGTSGETQYF. V and J are TRBV18 and TRBJ2-5; 12 nucleotides line up with TRBD2. Germline V gives CDR1 KGHSH, CDR2 LQKENI. This CDR3 contains 14 residues. V trimming: 6 bases; J trimming: 5 bases; junction bases outside the gene matches: 4.

This clone was seen only a few times. The V gene is TRBV4-1, the J gene TRBJ1-1; D is unclear. The CDR3 runs to 16 residues. Per germline, CDR1 MGHRA and CDR2 YSYEKL. Trimming stripped 0 bases from V and 3 bases from J, with 14 bases between. The CDR3 DNA sequence: TGCGCCAGCAGCCAAGAACGTGAACTGGTATACACTGAAGCTTTCTTT. Amino acids: CASSQERELVYTEAFF.

J is TRBJ2-2 and V is TRBV29-1, with a weak D call TRBD2 (6 bases). Between the trimmed V and J ends, which lost 7 bases and 5 bases, there was a span of 23 bases. Germline-derived CDR1 and CDR2 are SQVTM and ANQGSEA. This CDR3 spans 16 amino acids. CDR3 region: CSAQEGAVPWTGELFF. The DNA of the CDR3 is TGCAGCGCTCAGGAGGGCGCGGTCCCGTGGACCGGGGAGCTGTTTTTT.

This clone was detected only a few times. The chain employs TRBV7-2 and TRBJ2-1; TRBD2 might be the D (5 bases). Germline lookup yields CDR1 SGHTA and CDR2 FQGNSA. Trimming stripped 5 bases from V and 10 bases from J, with 21 bases between. This CDR3 spans 15 amino acids. This CDR3 is CASSPLGSRAAEQFF. In nucleotides, the CDR3 is TGTGCCAGCAGCCCGTTAGGGTCGAGGGCAGCGGAGCAGTTCTTC. Drawing the rest from reference TRBV7-2 and TRBJ2-1, the complete variable domain is GAGVSQSPSNKVTEKGKDVELRCDPISGHTALYWYRQSLGQGLEFLIYFQGNSAPDKSGLPSDRFSAERTGGSVSTLTIQRTQQEDSAVYLCASSPLGSRAAEQFFGPGTRLTVL.

To note about this clone: This sample also contains other DNA sequences that code for the same CDR3. This chain links TRBV30 with TRBJ1-5, with D hard to call. Per germline, CDR1 GTSNPN and CDR2 SVGIG (reference sequence). V lost 2 bases and J lost 0, with 8 bases in between. This CDR3 has 14 amino acids. The CDR3 coding sequence is TGTGCCTGGAGTACCGGCGGTAGCAATCAGCCCCAGCATTTT. This encodes CAWSTGGSNQPQHF.

This clone occurred a few times. The V and J genes are TRBV6-5 and TRBJ2-5; 9 bases agree with TRBD1. The CDR3 sequence is 14 residues long. Trimming cost V 5 bases and J 2 bases; bases outside gene matches: 3. Germline CDR1 MNHEY, CDR2 SVGAGI. The CDR3 region is CASSRDRVQETQYF. The CDR3 region has the DNA TGTGCCAGCAGTCGGGACAGGGTACAAGAGACCCAGTACTTC.

The chain uses TRBV18 and TRBJ1-2, with 8 bases that match TRBD1. V was clipped by 4 bases and J by 3 bases; unmatched bases: 1. The CDR3 has 13 amino acids. The germline V gene encodes CDR1 KGHSH and CDR2 LQKENI. CDR3 region: CASSLGQDYGYTF. The CDR3 coding sequence is TGTGCCAGCTCACTGGGACAGGACTATGGCTACACCTTC.

This clone was detected only a few times. The chain recombines TRBV2 with TRBJ2-1; no reliable D call. The germline gives CDR1 SNHLY, CDR2 FYNNEI. The CDR3 spans 13 residues. Trimming took 6 bases from V and 0 from J, leaving 6 bases between them. The CDR3 DNA follows: TGTGCCAGCAGCACAAACTCCTACAATGAGCAGTTCTTC. Its translation is CASSTNSYNEQFF.

This clone was counted between two and nine times. V is TRBV29-1 and J is TRBJ1-2; 9 nucleotides agree with TRBD1. Germline values: CDR1 SQVTM, CDR2 ANQGSEA. Germline trimming cut 2 bases from V and 8 bases from J; bases unmatched to any gene: 3. CDR3 length equals 12 residues. The CDR3 DNA sequence: TGCAGCGTTGAACGGACAGGGGAAGGCTACACCTTC. Its translation: CSVERTGEGYTF.